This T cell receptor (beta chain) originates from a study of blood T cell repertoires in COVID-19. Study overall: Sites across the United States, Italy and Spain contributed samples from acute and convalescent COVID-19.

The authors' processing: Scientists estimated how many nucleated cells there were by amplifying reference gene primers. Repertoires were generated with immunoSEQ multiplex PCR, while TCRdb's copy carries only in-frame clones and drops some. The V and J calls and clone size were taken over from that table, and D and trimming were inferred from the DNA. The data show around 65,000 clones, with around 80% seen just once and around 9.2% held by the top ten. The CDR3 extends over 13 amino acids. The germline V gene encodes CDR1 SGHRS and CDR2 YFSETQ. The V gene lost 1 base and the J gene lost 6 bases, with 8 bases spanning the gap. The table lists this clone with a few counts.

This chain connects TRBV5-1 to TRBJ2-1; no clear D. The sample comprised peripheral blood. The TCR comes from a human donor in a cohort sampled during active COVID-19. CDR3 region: CASSLYSGNEQFF. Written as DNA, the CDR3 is TGCGCCAGCAGCTTGTACAGTGGCAATGAGCAGTTCTTC.